This TCR beta chain derives from a study of OX40 agonist ivuxolimab in advanced cancers. Study-level findings and limits: CD4+ and CD8+ T cells in blood underwent clonal expansion by week 6 at 0.1 to 3.0 mg/kg.

Trimming removed 0 bases at V and 1 base at J, with 15 bases between. Germline CDR1 is LGHNA and CDR2 is YSLEER. The CDR3 is made up of 17 amino acids. As to this clone: Its antigen is not identified.

The assay was immunoSEQ multiplex PCR, and TCRdb's table has in-frame clones only and misses some. The table shows more than 45,000 clones, with around four fifths occurring only once. The sequence was collected from an adult with an advanced solid tumor such as melanoma, head and neck, liver or kidney cancer. The rearrangement joins TRBV4-3 to TRBJ1-1; D is uncertain. Here the sequenced sample was CD4+ or CD8+ T cells sorted from blood, taken in a trial of the OX40 agonist ivuxolimab. The CDR3 coding sequence is TGCGCCAGCAGCCAAGACAGGTCCTTTGTGAGGAACACTGAAGCTTTCTTT. Protein: CASSQDRSFVRNTEAFF.